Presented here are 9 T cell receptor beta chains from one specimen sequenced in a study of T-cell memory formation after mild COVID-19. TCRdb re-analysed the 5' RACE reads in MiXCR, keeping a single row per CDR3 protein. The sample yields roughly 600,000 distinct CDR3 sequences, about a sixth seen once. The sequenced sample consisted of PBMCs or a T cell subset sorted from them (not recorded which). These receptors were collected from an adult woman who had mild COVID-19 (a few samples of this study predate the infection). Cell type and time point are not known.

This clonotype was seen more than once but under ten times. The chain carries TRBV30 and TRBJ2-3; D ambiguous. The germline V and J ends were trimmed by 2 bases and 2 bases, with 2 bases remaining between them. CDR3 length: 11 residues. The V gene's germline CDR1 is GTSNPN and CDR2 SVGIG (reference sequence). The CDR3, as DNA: TGTGCCTGGAGTTACACAGATACGCAGTATTTT. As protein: CAWSYTDTQYF.

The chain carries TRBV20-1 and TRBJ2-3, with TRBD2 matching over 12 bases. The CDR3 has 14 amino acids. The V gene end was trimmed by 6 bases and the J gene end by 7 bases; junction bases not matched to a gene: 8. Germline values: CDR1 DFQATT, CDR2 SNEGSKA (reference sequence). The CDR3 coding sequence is TGCAGTGCAGTCCTAGCGGGGGGGCTCAATACGCAGTATTTT. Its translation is CSAVLAGGLNTQYF.

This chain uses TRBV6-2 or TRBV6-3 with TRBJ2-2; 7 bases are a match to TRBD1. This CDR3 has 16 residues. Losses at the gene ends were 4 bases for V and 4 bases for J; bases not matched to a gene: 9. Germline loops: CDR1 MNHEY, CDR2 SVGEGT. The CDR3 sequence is CASSSPTGLGTGELFF. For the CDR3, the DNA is TGTGCCAGCAGTTCCCCGACAGGGCTGGGCACCGGGGAGCTGTTTTTT.

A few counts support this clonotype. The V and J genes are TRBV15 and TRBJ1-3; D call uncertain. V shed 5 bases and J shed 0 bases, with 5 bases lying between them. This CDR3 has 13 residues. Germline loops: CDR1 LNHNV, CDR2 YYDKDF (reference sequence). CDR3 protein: CATSGGSGNTIYF. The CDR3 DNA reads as TGTGCCACCAGCGGAGGCTCTGGAAACACCATATATTTT.

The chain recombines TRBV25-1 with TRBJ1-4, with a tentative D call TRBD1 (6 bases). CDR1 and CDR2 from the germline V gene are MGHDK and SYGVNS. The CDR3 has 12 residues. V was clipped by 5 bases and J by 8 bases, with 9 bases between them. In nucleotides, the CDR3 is TGTGCCAGCAGTAGGGGGTCAGAAAAACTGTTTTTT. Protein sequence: CASSRGSEKLFF.

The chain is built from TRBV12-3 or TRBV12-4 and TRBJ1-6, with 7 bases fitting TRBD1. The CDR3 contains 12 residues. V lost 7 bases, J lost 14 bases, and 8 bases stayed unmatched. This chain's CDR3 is CASTVGGFSLHF. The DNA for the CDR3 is TGTGCCAGCACCGTAGGGGGCTTTTCCCTCCACTTT.

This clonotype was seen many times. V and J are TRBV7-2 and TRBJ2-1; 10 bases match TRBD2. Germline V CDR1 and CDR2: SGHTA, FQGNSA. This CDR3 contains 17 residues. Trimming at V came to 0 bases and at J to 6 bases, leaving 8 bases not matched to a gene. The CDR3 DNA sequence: TGTGCCAGCAGCTTAGCGATCCTAGCGGGGGCTGCCAATGAGCAGTTCTTC. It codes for CASSLAILAGAANEQFF.

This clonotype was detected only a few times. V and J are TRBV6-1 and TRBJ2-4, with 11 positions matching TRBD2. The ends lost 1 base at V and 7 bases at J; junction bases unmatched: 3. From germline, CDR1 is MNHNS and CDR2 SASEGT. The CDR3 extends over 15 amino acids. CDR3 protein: CASSEEIAGGNIQYF. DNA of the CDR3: TGTGCCAGCAGTGAAGAAATAGCGGGAGGGAACATTCAGTACTTC.

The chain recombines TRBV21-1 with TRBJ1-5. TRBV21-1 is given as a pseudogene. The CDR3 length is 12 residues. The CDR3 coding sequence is TGTGCCAGCCGAAACACCCATCAGCCCCAGCATTTT. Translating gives CASRNTHQPQHF.